This section outlines one TCR beta chain sequence together with its context. This specimen comes from a study of OX40 agonist ivuxolimab in advanced cancers. Overall study context: Intravenous ivuxolimab at 0.01 to 10 mg/kg was given to patients every 2 weeks.

Cycle 7 day 1, cycle 4 day 1, and baseline were the timepoints at which blood was sampled. Assay: immunoSEQ multiplex PCR; the TCRdb copy retains only in-frame clones and omits some. The sample has about 70,000 clones, roughly three quarters seen once. The V gene lost 2 bases and the J gene lost 9 bases, with 20 bases spanning the gap. Germline CDR1 is KGHSH and CDR2 is LQKENI. The CDR3 is 16 residues long. The source was CD4+ or CD8+ T cells sorted from blood, collected in a trial of the OX40 agonist ivuxolimab. This sequence was found in an adult with an advanced solid tumor such as melanoma, head and neck, liver or kidney cancer. The chain combines TRBV18 with TRBJ1-5, with no clear D. The CDR3 nucleotides read TGTGCCAGCTCACCAAGTCGGCCCGGTGGGCTTGGGCCCCAGCATTTT. Translated: CASSPSRPGGLGPQHF.